This T cell receptor (beta chain) derives from a study of blood T cell repertoires in COVID-19. Turning to the study itself: Whether acute or convalescent, the COVID-19 samples came from the United States, Italy and Spain. PBMCs, B-cell-depleted T cells, or T cells provided the cDNA or gDNA that made up the material.

In the original workflow: Amplification with reference gene primers provided the estimates of nucleated cell counts. Generated by immunoSEQ multiplex PCR, the TCRdb table keeps only in-frame clones and is missing some. The V and J calls and the clone size are those of that table, but D and trimming were determined from the DNA. The table shows approximately 390,000 clones, with almost 90% occurring only once. The CDR3 totals 16 residues. Germline loops: CDR1 MNHEY, CDR2 SMNVEV (reference sequence). The trim removed 4 bases at V and 3 bases at J, leaving 9 bases unmatched. Only one count was recorded for this clone.

The sample consisted of peripheral blood. The clonotype comes from a man between 18 and 35 years old with active or convalescent COVID-19. The V and J genes are TRBV27 and TRBJ2-5; 9 nucleotides align to TRBD2. This chain's CDR3 is CASSSQKTSGKETQYF. The CDR3 DNA follows: TGTGCCAGCAGTTCCCAAAAGACTAGCGGTAAAGAGACCCAGTACTTC.